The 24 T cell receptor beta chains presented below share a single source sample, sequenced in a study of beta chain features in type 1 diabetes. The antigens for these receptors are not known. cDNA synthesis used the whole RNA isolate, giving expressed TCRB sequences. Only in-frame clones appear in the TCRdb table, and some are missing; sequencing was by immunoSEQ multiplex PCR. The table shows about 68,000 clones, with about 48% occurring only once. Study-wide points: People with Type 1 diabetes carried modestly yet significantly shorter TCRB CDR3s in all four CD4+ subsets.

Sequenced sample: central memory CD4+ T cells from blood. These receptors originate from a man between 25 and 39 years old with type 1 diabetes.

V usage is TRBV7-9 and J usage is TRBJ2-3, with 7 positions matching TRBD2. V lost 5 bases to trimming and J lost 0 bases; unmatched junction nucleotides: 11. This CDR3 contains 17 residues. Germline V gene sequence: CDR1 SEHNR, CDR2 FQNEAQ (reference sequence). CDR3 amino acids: CASSLSGTTISTDTQYF. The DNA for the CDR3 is TGTGCCAGCAGCCTCTCCGGGACTACCATTAGCACAGATACGCAGTATTTT.

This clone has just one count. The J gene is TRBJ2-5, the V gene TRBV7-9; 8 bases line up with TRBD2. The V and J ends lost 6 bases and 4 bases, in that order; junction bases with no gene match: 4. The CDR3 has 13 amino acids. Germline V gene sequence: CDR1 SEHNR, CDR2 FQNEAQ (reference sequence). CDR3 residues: CASSASGGETQYF. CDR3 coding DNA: TGTGCCAGCAGTGCCAGCGGGGGAGAGACCCAGTACTTC.

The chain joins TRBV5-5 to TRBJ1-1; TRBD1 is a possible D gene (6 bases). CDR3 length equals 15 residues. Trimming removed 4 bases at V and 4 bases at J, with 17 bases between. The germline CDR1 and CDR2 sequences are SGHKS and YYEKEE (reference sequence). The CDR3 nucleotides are TGTGCCAGCAGCCCTCTAGGGGGAGAGGGCACTGAAGCTTTCTTT. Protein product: CASSPLGGEGTEAFF.

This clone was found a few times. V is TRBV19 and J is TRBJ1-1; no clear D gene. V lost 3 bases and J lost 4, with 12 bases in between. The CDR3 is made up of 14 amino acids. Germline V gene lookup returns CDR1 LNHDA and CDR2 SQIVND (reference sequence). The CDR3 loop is CASSIRDGSTEAFF. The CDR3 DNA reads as TGTGCCAGTAGTATCCGGGATGGAAGCACTGAAGCTTTCTTT.

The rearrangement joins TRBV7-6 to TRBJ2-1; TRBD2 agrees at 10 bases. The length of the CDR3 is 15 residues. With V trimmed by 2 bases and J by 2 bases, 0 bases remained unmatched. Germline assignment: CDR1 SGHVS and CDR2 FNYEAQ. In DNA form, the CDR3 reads TGTGCCAGCAGCTTACTAGCGGGAGCCTACAATGAGCAGTTCTTC. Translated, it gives CASSLLAGAYNEQFF.

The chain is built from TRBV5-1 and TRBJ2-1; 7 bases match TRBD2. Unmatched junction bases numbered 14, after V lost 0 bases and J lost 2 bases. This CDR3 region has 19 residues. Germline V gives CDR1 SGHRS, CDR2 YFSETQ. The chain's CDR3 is CASSLEGKLASRAYNEQFF. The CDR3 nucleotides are TGCGCCAGCAGCTTGGAAGGGAAACTAGCGTCCCGGGCCTACAATGAGCAGTTCTTC.

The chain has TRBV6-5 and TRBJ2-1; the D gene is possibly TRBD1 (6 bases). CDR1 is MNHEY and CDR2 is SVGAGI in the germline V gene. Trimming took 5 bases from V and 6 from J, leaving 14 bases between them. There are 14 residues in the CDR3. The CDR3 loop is CASSRDTPGNEQFF. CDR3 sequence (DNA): TGTGCCAGCAGTCGGGACACCCCTGGCAATGAGCAGTTCTTC.

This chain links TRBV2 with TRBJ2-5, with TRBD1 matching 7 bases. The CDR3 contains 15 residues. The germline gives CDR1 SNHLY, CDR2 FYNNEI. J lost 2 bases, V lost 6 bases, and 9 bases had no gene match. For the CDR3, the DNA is TGTGCCAGCAGCCCGACAGGGTTGGGGCAAGAGACCCAGTACTTC. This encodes CASSPTGLGQETQYF.

Here the CDR3 reads CASSSQTSGKYEQYF. The CDR3 coding sequence is TGTGCCAGCAGTTCCCAGACTAGCGGGAAGTACGAGCAGTACTTC. The V and J genes are TRBV27 and TRBJ2-7; 11 nucleotides match TRBD2. This CDR3 is 15 amino acids long. V lost 4 bases to trimming and J lost 4 bases; unmatched junction nucleotides: 6. Germline CDR1 reads MNHEY; CDR2 reads SMNVEV (reference sequence).

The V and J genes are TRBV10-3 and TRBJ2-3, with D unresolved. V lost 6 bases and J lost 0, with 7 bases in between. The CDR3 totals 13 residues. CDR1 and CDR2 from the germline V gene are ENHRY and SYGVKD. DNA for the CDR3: TGTGCCATCAGGCGAACCAGCACAGATACGCAGTATTTT. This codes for CAIRRTSTDTQYF.

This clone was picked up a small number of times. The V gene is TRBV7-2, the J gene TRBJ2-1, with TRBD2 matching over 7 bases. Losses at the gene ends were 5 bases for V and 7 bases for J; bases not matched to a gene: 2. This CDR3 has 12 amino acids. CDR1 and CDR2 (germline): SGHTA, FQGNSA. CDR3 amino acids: CASSPGGNEQFF. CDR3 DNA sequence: TGTGCCAGCAGCCCCGGGGGGAATGAGCAGTTCTTC. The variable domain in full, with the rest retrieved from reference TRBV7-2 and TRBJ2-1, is GAGVSQSPSNKVTEKGKDVELRCDPISGHTALYWYRQSLGQGLEFLIYFQGNSAPDKSGLPSDRFSAERTGGSVSTLTIQRTQQEDSAVYLCASSPGGNEQFFGPGTRLTVL.

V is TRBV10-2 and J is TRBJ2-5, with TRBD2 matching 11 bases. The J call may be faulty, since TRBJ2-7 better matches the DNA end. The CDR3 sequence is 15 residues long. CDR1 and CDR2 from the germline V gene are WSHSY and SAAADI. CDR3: CASTPGLAASYEQYF. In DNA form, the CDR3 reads TGCGCCAGCACCCCGGGACTAGCGGCCTCCTACGAGCAGTACTTC.

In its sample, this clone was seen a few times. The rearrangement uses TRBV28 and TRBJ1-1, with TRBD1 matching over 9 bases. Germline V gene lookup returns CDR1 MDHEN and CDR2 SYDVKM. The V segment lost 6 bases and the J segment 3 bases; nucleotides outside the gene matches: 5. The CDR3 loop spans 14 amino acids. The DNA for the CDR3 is TGTGCCAGCAGAGCGGGGACAGGGCACACTGAAGCTTTCTTT. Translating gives CASRAGTGHTEAFF.

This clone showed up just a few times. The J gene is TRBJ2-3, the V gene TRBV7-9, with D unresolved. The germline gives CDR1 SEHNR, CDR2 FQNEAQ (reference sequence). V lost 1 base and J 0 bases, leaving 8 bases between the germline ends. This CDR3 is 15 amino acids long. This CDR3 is CASSLVTYSTDTQYF. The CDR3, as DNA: TGTGCCAGCAGCTTAGTAACTTATAGCACAGATACGCAGTATTTT.

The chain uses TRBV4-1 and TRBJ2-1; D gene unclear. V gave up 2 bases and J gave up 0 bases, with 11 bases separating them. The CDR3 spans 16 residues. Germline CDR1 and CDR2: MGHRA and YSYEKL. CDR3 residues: CASSQPLVSSYNEQFF. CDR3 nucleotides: TGCGCCAGCAGCCAACCACTCGTGTCCTCCTACAATGAGCAGTTCTTC.

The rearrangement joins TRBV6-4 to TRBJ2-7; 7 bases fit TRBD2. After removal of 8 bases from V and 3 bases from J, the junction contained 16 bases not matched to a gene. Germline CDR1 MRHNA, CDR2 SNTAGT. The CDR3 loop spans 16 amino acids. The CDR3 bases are TGTGCCAGCCGCCTTCGGTGGAAGGGGAGGGTCTACGAGCAGTACTTC. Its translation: CASRLRWKGRVYEQYF.

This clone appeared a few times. The CDR3 protein is CASSSGQGQNIQYF. CDR3 DNA sequence: TGTGCCAGCAGCTCTGGACAGGGGCAAAACATTCAGTACTTC. The V gene is TRBV5-6, the J gene TRBJ2-4, with 9 bases fitting TRBD1. The germline CDR1 and CDR2 sequences are SGHDT and YYEEEE. After removal of 3 bases from V and 5 bases from J, the junction contained 3 bases not matched to a gene. The length of the CDR3 is 14 residues.

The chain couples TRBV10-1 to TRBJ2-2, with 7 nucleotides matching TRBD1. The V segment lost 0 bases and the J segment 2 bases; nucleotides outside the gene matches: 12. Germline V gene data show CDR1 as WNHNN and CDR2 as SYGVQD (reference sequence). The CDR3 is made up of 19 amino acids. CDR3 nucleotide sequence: TGCGCCAGCAGTGAGTCGAGACAGGGCCCCAACCACAACACCGGGGAGCTGTTTTTT. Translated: CASSESRQGPNHNTGELFF.

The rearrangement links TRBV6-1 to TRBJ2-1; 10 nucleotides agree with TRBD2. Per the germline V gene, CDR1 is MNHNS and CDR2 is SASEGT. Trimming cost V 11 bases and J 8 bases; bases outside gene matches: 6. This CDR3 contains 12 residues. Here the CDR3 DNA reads TGTGCCCTAGCGGGAGTCGGCGATGAGCAGTTCTTC. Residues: CALAGVGDEQFF.

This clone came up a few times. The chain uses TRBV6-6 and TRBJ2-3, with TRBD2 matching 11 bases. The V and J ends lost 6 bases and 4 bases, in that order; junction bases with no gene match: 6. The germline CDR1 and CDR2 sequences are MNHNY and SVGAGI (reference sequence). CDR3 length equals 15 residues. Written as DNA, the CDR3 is TGTGCCAGCAGCCCCGGACTAGCGGGCCCAGATACGCAGTATTTT. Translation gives CASSPGLAGPDTQYF.

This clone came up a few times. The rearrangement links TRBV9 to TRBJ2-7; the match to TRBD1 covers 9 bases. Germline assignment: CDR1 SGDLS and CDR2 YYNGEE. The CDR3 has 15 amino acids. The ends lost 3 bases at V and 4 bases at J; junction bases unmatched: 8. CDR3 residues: CASSASGTGLYEQYF. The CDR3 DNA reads TGTGCCAGCAGCGCCAGCGGGACAGGGTTGTACGAGCAGTACTTC.

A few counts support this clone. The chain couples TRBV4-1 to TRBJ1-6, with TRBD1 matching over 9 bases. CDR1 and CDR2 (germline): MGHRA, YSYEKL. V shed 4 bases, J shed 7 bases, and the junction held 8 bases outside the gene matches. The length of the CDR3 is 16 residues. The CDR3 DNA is TGCGCCAGCAGCCCAACAGGGGGCGCGGGGAATTCACCCCTCCACTTT. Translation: CASSPTGGAGNSPLHF.

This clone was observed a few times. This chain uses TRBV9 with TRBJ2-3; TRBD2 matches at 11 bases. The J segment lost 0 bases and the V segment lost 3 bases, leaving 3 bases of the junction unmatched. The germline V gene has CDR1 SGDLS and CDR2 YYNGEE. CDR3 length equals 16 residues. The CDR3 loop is CASSAGLAGSTDTQYF. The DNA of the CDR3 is TGTGCCAGCAGCGCAGGACTAGCGGGTAGCACAGATACGCAGTATTTT.

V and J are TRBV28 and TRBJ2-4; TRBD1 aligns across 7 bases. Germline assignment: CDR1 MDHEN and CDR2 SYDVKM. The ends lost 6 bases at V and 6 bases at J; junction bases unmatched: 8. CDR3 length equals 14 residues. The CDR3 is CASSPPGGGNIQYF. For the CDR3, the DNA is TGTGCCAGCAGCCCCCCAGGGGGTGGAAACATTCAGTACTTC.